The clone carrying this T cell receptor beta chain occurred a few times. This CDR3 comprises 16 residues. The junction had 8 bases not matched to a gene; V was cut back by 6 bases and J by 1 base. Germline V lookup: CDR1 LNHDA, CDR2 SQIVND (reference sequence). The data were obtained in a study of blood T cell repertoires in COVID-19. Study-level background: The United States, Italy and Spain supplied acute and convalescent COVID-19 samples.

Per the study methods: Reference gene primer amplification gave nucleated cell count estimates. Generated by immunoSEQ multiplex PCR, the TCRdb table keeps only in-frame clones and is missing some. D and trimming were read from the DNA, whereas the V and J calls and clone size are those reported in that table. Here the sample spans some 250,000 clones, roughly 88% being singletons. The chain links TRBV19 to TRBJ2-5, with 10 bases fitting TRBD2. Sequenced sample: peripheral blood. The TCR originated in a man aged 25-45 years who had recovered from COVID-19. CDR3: CASSTLAGAPQETQYF. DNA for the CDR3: TGTGCCAGTAGCACCCTAGCGGGGGCCCCCCAAGAGACCCAGTACTTC.